The 28 T cell receptor beta chains reported below all come from one sample, sequenced in a study of cytomegalovirus exposure and HLA in healthy donors (dated by TCRdb to the late 2010s). Libraries were prepared through the immunoSEQ multiplex PCR assay. Not all clones reach the TCRdb copy of this immuneACCESS table, which keeps in-frame sequences only. Checked studies attribute under half of the gap to unresolved V genes and leave the rest unexplained. Within this sample are 150,000 to 200,000 clones, with about 89% of them counted one time only. The top ten clonotypes cover around 3% of the sample. Sequencing was carried out using PBMCs. The receptors were sampled from a woman aged 18-29 years in good health and CMV-seropositive.

This chain joins TRBV4-1 and TRBJ2-5, with D possibly TRBD2 on 5 matching bases. Between the trimmed V and J ends, which lost 4 bases and 0 bases, there was a span of 18 bases. Looked up from germline, CDR1 is MGHRA and CDR2 is YSYEKL. This CDR3 has 17 residues. The CDR3 here is CASSRRPAGPNQETQYF. The CDR3 coding sequence is TGCGCCAGCAGCCGCAGACCCGCGGGTCCCAACCAAGAGACCCAGTACTTC.

The V and J genes are TRBV7-3 and TRBJ2-7; 9 nucleotides agree with TRBD1. V trimming: 2 bases; J trimming: 2 bases; junction bases outside the gene matches: 4. This CDR3 has 15 amino acids. Per the germline V gene, CDR1 is SGHTA and CDR2 is FQGTGA. In DNA form, the CDR3 reads TGTGCCAGCAGCTTAGGGACAGGGTCCACCTACGAGCAGTACTTC. The encoded protein is CASSLGTGSTYEQYF.

V gene TRBV5-4 combines with J gene TRBJ2-3; D might be TRBD2 (6 bases). V was cut by 4 bases and J by 4 bases, with 28 bases left in between. The CDR3 loop spans 19 amino acids. Germline V gives CDR1 SGHNT, CDR2 YYREEE (reference sequence). For the CDR3, the DNA is TGTGCCAGCAGCCTACCTCGGAGGGCGGAGGCCCTAGGGGCAGATACGCAGTATTTT. Encoded protein: CASSLPRRAEALGADTQYF.

This clone showed up just once. The chain recombines TRBV28 with TRBJ2-7, with D uncertain. V dropped 1 base and J dropped 5 bases, with 6 bases sitting between them. The CDR3 runs to 12 residues. Per germline, CDR1 MDHEN and CDR2 SYDVKM. The CDR3 is CASSLSVDEQYF. Written as DNA, the CDR3 is TGTGCCAGCAGTTTATCTGTCGACGAGCAGTACTTC.

V usage is TRBV19 and J usage is TRBJ1-1; D gene uncertain. The CDR3 contains 13 residues. V lost 3 bases and J 10 bases, leaving 15 bases between the germline ends. Germline CDR1 LNHDA, CDR2 SQIVND (reference sequence). CDR3 in amino acids: CASSIWAGGGAFF. In DNA, the CDR3 is TGTGCCAGTAGTATTTGGGCAGGAGGAGGAGCTTTCTTT. Full variable domain (outside the CDR3, taken from reference TRBV19 and TRBJ1-1): DGGITQSPKYLFRKEGQNVTLSCEQNLNHDAMYWYRQDPGQGLRLIYYSQIVNDFQKGDIAEGYSVSREKKESFPLTVTSAQKNPTAFYLCASSIWAGGGAFFGQGTRLTVV.

The CDR3 sequence is CASSHPAAGGRTTEAFF. The CDR3 region has the DNA TGCGCCAGCAGCCACCCGGCGGCAGGGGGTAGGACCACTGAAGCTTTCTTT. The chain joins TRBV4-1 to TRBJ1-1; 7 nucleotides match TRBD1. This CDR3 comprises 17 residues. Germline CDR1 is MGHRA and CDR2 is YSYEKL. With V trimmed by 3 bases and J by 4 bases, 14 bases remained unmatched.

This chain uses TRBV27 with TRBJ1-1, with D perhaps matching TRBD1 (6 bases). The CDR3 contains 14 residues. The germline V and J ends were trimmed by 8 bases and 7 bases, with 20 bases remaining between them. Germline V gene sequence: CDR1 MNHEY, CDR2 SMNVEV (reference sequence). The CDR3, as DNA: TGTGCCAGCTATCTCCTGGTCGGACAGTTTGAAGCTTTCTTT. It specifies CASYLLVGQFEAFF.

This clone was counted a few times. This chain connects TRBV7-8 to TRBJ2-2, with 11 bases matching TRBD2. The junction had 9 bases not matched to a gene; V was cut back by 5 bases and J by 7 bases. The V gene's germline CDR1 is SGHVS and CDR2 FQNEAQ. The CDR3 is made up of 16 amino acids. CDR3 in DNA: TGTGCCAGCAGCAGTAGCGGGGGGGCCTGGGGCGGGGAGCTGTTTTTT. This sequence encodes CASSSSGGAWGGELFF. Full variable domain (missing parts from reference TRBV7-8 and TRBJ2-2): GAGVSQSPRYKVAKRGQDVALRCDPISGHVSLFWYQQALGQGPEFLTYFQNEAQLDKSGLPSDRFFAERPEGSVSTLKIQRTQQEDSAVYLCASSSSGGAWGGELFFGEGSRLTVL.

The chain has TRBV4-3 and TRBJ2-1, with D tentatively TRBD2 (5 bases). V lost 4 bases, J lost 8 bases, and 24 bases lay in between. CDR3 length equals 17 residues. Germline CDR1 and CDR2: LGHNA and YSLEER. The CDR3 here is CASSRFSGLTPVDEQFF. The CDR3 nucleotides are TGCGCCAGCAGCCGATTTAGTGGACTGACCCCCGTGGATGAGCAGTTCTTC.

V gene TRBV28 combines with J gene TRBJ2-7; 12 positions match TRBD2. Germline V lookup: CDR1 MDHEN, CDR2 SYDVKM. The CDR3 length is 16 residues. V lost 4 bases, J lost 4 bases, and 8 bases stayed unmatched. The CDR3, as DNA: TGTGCCAGCAGTTCCTTACTAGCGGGAGGTTGGTACGAGCAGTACTTC. Protein product: CASSSLLAGGWYEQYF.

The chain employs TRBV6-1 and TRBJ1-5; 7 bases line up with TRBD1. This CDR3 region has 14 residues. V was pared by 4 bases and J by 3 bases, with 3 bases of the junction left unmatched. Germline V gives CDR1 MNHNS, CDR2 SASEGT. CDR3 in amino acids: CASSVGTVNQPQHF. Written as DNA, the CDR3 is TGTGCCAGCAGTGTCGGGACAGTCAATCAGCCCCAGCATTTT.

The chain has TRBV28 and TRBJ1-5, with TRBD1 identical over 10 bases. The J segment lost 7 bases and the V segment lost 1 base, leaving 4 bases of the junction unmatched. The CDR3 is 15 residues long. In germline, CDR1 is MDHEN, CDR2 SYDVKM. The CDR3 region has the DNA TGTGCCAGCAGTTTATTCGACAGGGGGCGACAGCCCCAGCATTTT. Its protein is CASSLFDRGRQPQHF.

The chain uses TRBV4-2 and TRBJ2-7, with 9 bases that match TRBD2. Losses at the gene ends were 0 bases for V and 0 bases for J; bases not matched to a gene: 9. This CDR3 region has 18 residues. Germline values: CDR1 LGHNA, CDR2 YNFKEQ. Written as DNA, the CDR3 is TGTGCCAGCAGCCAAGAGATTAGCGGGGGTGCGAGCTCCTACGAGCAGTACTTC. Protein sequence: CASSQEISGGASSYEQYF.

In its sample, this clone was seen a few times. This rearrangement joins TRBV5-1 to TRBJ1-2; D perhaps matches TRBD1 (5 bases). Deletions cut 0 bases from V and 2 bases from J, with 5 bases between. The CDR3 covers 13 residues. Germline lookup yields CDR1 SGHRS and CDR2 YFSETQ. The CDR3 DNA sequence: TGCGCCAGCAGCTTGGCAGGGAACTATGGCTACACCTTC. Translation gives CASSLAGNYGYTF.

The gene calls are TRBV6-5 and TRBJ2-4; D not certain. The CDR3 has 14 amino acids. The germline V gene encodes CDR1 MNHEY and CDR2 SVGAGI. The V end was cut by 6 bases, the J end by 0 bases, with 9 bases between. In nucleotides, the CDR3 is TGTGCCAGCAGAGAGGAGCTAGCCAAAAACATTCAGTACTTC. Its protein product is CASREELAKNIQYF.

The V gene is TRBV25-1, the J gene TRBJ1-2; D remains ambiguous. The germline V gene has CDR1 MGHDK and CDR2 SYGVNS. The CDR3 spans 14 residues. The ends were cut back, 1 base at V and 2 bases at J, with 8 bases in the middle. CDR3 nucleotides: TGTGCCAGCAGTGAATTGCGGAGGAACTATGGCTACACCTTC. Its translation: CASSELRRNYGYTF.

V gene TRBV27 combines with J gene TRBJ1-2; 7 bases line up with TRBD1. V trimming: 6 bases; J trimming: 10 bases; junction bases outside the gene matches: 11. Germline assignment: CDR1 MNHEY and CDR2 SMNVEV (reference sequence). There are 13 residues in the CDR3. For the CDR3, the DNA is TGTGCCAGCAGAGGACAGGCGGACTGGCACTACACCTTC. Encoded protein: CASRGQADWHYTF.

V usage is TRBV15 and J usage is TRBJ2-1; possibly TRBD1 for D (6 bases). V was shortened by 0 bases and J by 10 bases, with 10 bases between the two germline ends. The CDR3 covers 13 residues. Germline V CDR1 and CDR2: LNHNV, YYDKDF (reference sequence). The chain's CDR3 is CATSRDQGMEQFF. Written as DNA, the CDR3 is TGTGCCACCAGCAGAGATCAGGGGATGGAGCAGTTCTTC.

The rearrangement joins TRBV7-9 to TRBJ2-2; D may be TRBD1 (5 bases). The CDR3 is 16 amino acids. V lost 4 bases and J lost 7, with 19 bases in between. Germline loops: CDR1 SEHNR, CDR2 FQNEAQ (reference sequence). CDR3 region: CASSSLQDRWVGELFF. The CDR3 nucleotides are TGTGCCAGCAGCTCATTACAGGACCGGTGGGTCGGGGAGCTGTTTTTT.

The chain couples TRBV27 to TRBJ2-7; 8 nucleotides match TRBD1. CDR3 length: 14 residues. The trim removed 7 bases at V and 2 bases at J, leaving 7 bases unmatched. Germline CDR1 and CDR2: MNHEY and SMNVEV (reference sequence). The CDR3 bases are TGTGCCAGCACCCCGGGACAGGTAACCTACGAGCAGTACTTC. Translating gives CASTPGQVTYEQYF.

The chain couples TRBV19 to TRBJ2-3, with TRBD1 identical over 8 bases. CDR3 size: 15 residues. Germline CDR1 reads LNHDA; CDR2 reads SQIVND (reference sequence). V lost 1 base and J lost 0; bases outside the gene matches: 0. CDR3 amino acids: CASSIGTGSTDTQYF. In nucleotides, the CDR3 is TGTGCCAGTAGTATAGGGACAGGGAGCACAGATACGCAGTATTTT.

This clone has a handful of counts. The rearrangement joins TRBV7-9 to TRBJ2-5; D possibly corresponds to TRBD1 (5 bases). This CDR3 is built from 14 residues. CDR1 SEHNR and CDR2 FQNEAQ come from the germline V gene (reference sequence). The germline V and J ends were trimmed by 6 bases and 1 base, with 12 bases remaining between them. The CDR3 protein is CASRVAGPQETQYF. The CDR3, as DNA: TGTGCCAGCAGAGTGGCAGGGCCCCAAGAGACCCAGTACTTC.

This chain connects TRBV27 to TRBJ2-1, with TRBD2 matching 12 bases. The CDR3 has 15 amino acids. V lost 5 bases and J lost 2; bases outside the gene matches: 1. In germline, CDR1 is MNHEY, CDR2 SMNVEV (reference sequence). In DNA, the CDR3 is TGTGCCAGCAGTCGGACTAGCGGGACCTACAATGAGCAGTTCTTC. Protein product: CASSRTSGTYNEQFF.

The V and J genes are TRBV5-5 and TRBJ2-7; 8 bases map to TRBD1. The CDR3 has 15 amino acids. The junction had 13 bases not matched to a gene; V was cut back by 4 bases and J by 7 bases. Looked up from germline, CDR1 is SGHKS and CDR2 is YYEKEE (reference sequence). CDR3 DNA: TGTGCCAGCAGCGTCGAAGGGACAGGACTTGGGGAGCAGTACTTC. This sequence encodes CASSVEGTGLGEQYF.

The chain uses TRBV28 and TRBJ2-5; 9 nucleotides match TRBD1. The CDR3 is made up of 14 amino acids. Germline trimming cut 2 bases from V and 3 bases from J; bases unmatched to any gene: 1. Germline V lookup: CDR1 MDHEN, CDR2 SYDVKM. This chain's CDR3 is CASSLGDREETQYF. DNA for the CDR3: TGTGCCAGCAGTTTAGGGGACAGGGAAGAGACCCAGTACTTC.

This clone has just a few counts. The chain employs TRBV7-2 and TRBJ2-7; TRBD2 matches at 11 bases. This CDR3 spans 15 amino acids. Germline V gives CDR1 SGHTA, CDR2 FQGNSA. Trimming removed 5 bases from V and 5 bases from J; junction bases left unmatched: 8. As DNA, the CDR3 is TGTGCCAGCAGCACATGGACTAGCGGGTTCAACGAGCAGTACTTC. Its protein is CASSTWTSGFNEQYF.

The rearrangement uses TRBV27 and TRBJ2-1; perhaps TRBD2 as D (5 bases). The CDR3 extends over 13 amino acids. V was clipped by 4 bases and J by 3 bases, with 7 bases between them. CDR1 is MNHEY, CDR2 SMNVEV, per germline (reference sequence). The CDR3 reads CASSYGDYNEQFF. In DNA form, the CDR3 reads TGTGCCAGCAGTTACGGGGACTACAATGAGCAGTTCTTC.

The V and J genes are TRBV25-1 and TRBJ1-1; no reliable D call. This CDR3 spans 13 amino acids. Germline CDR1 reads MGHDK; CDR2 reads SYGVNS. V dropped 2 bases and J dropped 3 bases, with 7 bases sitting between them. CDR3 in DNA: TGTGCCAGCAGTGAAAGGAGGGACACTGAAGCTTTCTTT. It codes for CASSERRDTEAFF.